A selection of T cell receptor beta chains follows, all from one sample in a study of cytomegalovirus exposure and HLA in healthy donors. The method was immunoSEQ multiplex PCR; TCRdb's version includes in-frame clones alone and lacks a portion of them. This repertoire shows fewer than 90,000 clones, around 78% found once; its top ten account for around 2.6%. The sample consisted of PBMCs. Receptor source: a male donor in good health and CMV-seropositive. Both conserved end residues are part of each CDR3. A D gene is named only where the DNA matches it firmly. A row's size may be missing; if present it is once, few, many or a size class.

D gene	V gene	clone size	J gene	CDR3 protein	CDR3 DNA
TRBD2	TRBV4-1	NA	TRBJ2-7	CASSQGLALTYEQYF	TGCGCCAGCAGCCAGGGACTAGCGCTTACCTACGAGCAGTACTTC
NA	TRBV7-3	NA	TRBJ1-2	CASSLCPGNYGYTF	TGTGCCAGCAGCTTATGTCCGGGAAACTATGGCTACACCTTC
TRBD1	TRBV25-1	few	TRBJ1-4	CASSEGQGKGKLFF	TGTGCCAGCAGTGAGGGACAGGGAAAGGGAAAACTGTTTTTT
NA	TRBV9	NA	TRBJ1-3	CASSVDVRVPEDNTIYF	TGTGCCAGCAGCGTAGACGTCCGTGTACCGGAGGACAACACCATATATTTT
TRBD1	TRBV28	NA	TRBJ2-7	CASRRTGRFIDEQYF	TGTGCCAGCAGACGGACAGGGCGGTTCATCGACGAGCAGTACTTC
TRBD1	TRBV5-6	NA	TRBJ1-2	CASSPRDRVNYGYTF	TGTGCCAGCAGCCCCAGGGACAGGGTTAACTATGGCTACACCTTC
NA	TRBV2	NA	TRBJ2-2	CASSEPRETGELFF	TGTGCCAGCAGTGAACCCAGGGAAACCGGGGAGCTGTTTTTT
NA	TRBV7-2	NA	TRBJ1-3	CASSLRGGNSGNTIYF	TGTGCCAGCAGCTTGAGGGGGGGAAACTCTGGAAACACCATATATTTT
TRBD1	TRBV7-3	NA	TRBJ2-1	CASSPDRVPSYNEQFF	TGTGCCAGCAGCCCAGACAGGGTCCCTTCCTACAATGAGCAGTTCTTC
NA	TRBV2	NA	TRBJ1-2	CASSGGTYLYGYTF	TGTGCCAGCAGTGGGGGGACTTATTTGTATGGCTACACCTTC